The text below deals with one T cell receptor beta chain. The antigen remains unidentified. These data are taken from a study of somatic mutations in cytotoxic T cells in rheumatoid arthritis. Overall study results and limits: Multiple comparisons were not accounted for in the slight TRBV07 underrepresentation seen in rheumatoid arthritis patients. The study found that the largest CD8+ clone exceeded 20% of CD8+ cells in about an eighth of the roughly 60 patients.

The CDR3 consists of 13 residues. V lost 4 bases and J 3 bases, leaving 7 bases between the germline ends. CDR1 SGHVS and CDR2 FNYEAQ come from the germline V gene. Once isolated by positive magnetic bead selection, the CD4+ and CD8+ cells had their purity checked by flow cytometry. TCRdb keeps only in-frame clones here, not all; method: immunoSEQ multiplex PCR. The sample lists 10,000 to 15,000 clones, roughly four fifths occurring once. Sequences were obtained from CD8+ T cells sorted from blood. The chain couples TRBV7-6 to TRBJ2-1; D remains ambiguous. The TCR was taken from a woman in her 40s in good health. The chain's CDR3 is CASSSNLYNEQFF. As DNA, the CDR3 is TGTGCCAGCAGCTCCAACCTCTACAATGAGCAGTTCTTC.